This TCR beta chain was identified during a study of radiotherapy plus CTLA-4 blockade in lung cancer. Turning to the study itself: Among all patients, about 19% showed objective responses, while roughly 34% had disease control. General study findings and limits: Best predicting response, reportedly, were early blood T cell clone dynamics, with interferon-beta. Blood TCR clones of tumor origin expanded after radiotherapy plus ipilimumab.

In germline, CDR1 is MDHEN, CDR2 SYDVKM. The J segment lost 5 bases and the V segment lost 5 bases, leaving 7 bases of the junction unmatched. The CDR3 runs 15 residues. Sequenced by immunoSEQ multiplex PCR; TCRdb stores in-frame clones only, minus some. The table includes fewer than 85,000 clones, around 84% detected once. About this clone itself: Its cognate antigen is unknown.

This sequence was found in a human donor with non-small cell lung cancer who had stable disease on radiotherapy plus ipilimumab. The sample here was peripheral blood, taken from a patient treated with radiotherapy plus ipilimumab. The chain employs TRBV28 and TRBJ2-7, with TRBD1 identical over 12 bases. In DNA, the CDR3 is TGTGCCAGCAGTCCTTCGGGACAGGGGGCGGACGAGCAGTACTTC. Its translation is CASSPSGQGADEQYF.